The entry below gives a single TCR beta chain sequence along with its context. The target antigen is unknown. Clones were read by immunoSEQ multiplex PCR, and TCRdb kept only the in-frame ones, dropping some. The top ten hold 3.4% of the sample, which has 75,000 to 90,000 clones, 70% to 90% seen once. Germline CDR1 is SGHNT and CDR2 is YENEEA. V gave up 4 bases and J gave up 3 bases; unmatched junction bases: 4. The CDR3 length is 14 residues. The data stem from a study of T cell responses to AZD1222 COVID-19 vaccine. Study observations and caveats: At baseline, just a handful of AZD1222 recipients tested seropositive. Spike-specific TCR repertoires showed rising breadth and depth after two AZD1222 doses. White British donors predominated, females outnumbered males, and clonal diversity was possibly underestimated.

This receptor was identified in an adult who received the AZD1222 COVID-19 vaccine. The rearrangement uses TRBV11-3 and TRBJ2-7, with TRBD1 identical over 9 bases. This sample comprised peripheral blood, obtained 28 days after the second AZD1222 dose. The CDR3 loop reads CASSSRDRDYEQYF. The CDR3 DNA sequence: TGTGCCAGCAGCTCTCGGGACAGGGACTACGAGCAGTACTTC.